Presented here are 30 T cell receptor beta chains from one specimen sequenced in a study of T cell repertoires in cytomegalovirus infection. For these TCRs, the target antigens are not known. TCRdb re-called the reads through MiXCR, storing one row per CDR3 protein. The table shows 750,000 to 950,000 distinct CDR3 sequences, with about 27% occurring only once. The sample in question was cultured CD8+ T cells from PBMCs, obtained from culture after CMV antigen stimulation. These receptors came from a human donor in good health (CMV status not recorded). Some clones in this sample may be carry-over from other donors' samples.

This CDR3 is CASSFRGPVLETQYF. The CDR3 DNA sequence: TGTGCCAGCAGTTTCCGGGGCCCTGTATTGGAGACCCAGTACTTC. The chain joins TRBV27 to TRBJ2-5; D is tentatively TRBD1 or TRBD2 (5 bases each). The CDR3 spans 15 residues. V lost 3 bases and J lost 5, with 16 bases in between. Germline assignment: CDR1 MNHEY and CDR2 SMNVEV (reference sequence).

This clonotype was observed a few times. The CDR3 DNA follows: TGTGCCAGCAGTTTGGTCGGGGGCCCCTCCTACAATGAGCAGTTCTTC. This encodes CASSLVGGPSYNEQFF. The chain couples TRBV27 to TRBJ2-1; D assignment may be TRBD1 or TRBD2 (6 bases each). The germline gives CDR1 MNHEY, CDR2 SMNVEV (reference sequence). The CDR3 contains 16 residues. V was clipped by 3 bases and J by 0 bases, with 12 bases between them.

This clonotype was found many times. The rearrangement joins TRBV7-8 to TRBJ1-1; unclear D gene. Germline V gives CDR1 SGHVS, CDR2 FQNEAQ. V gave up 3 bases and J gave up 0 bases, with 8 bases separating them. The CDR3 contains 14 residues. This CDR3 reads CASSFLGVNTEAFF. The CDR3 DNA reads as TGTGCCAGCAGCTTTTTGGGCGTGAACACTGAAGCTTTCTTT.

In its sample, this clonotype was seen a few times. As DNA, the CDR3 is TGTGCCAGCAGCTTAGGGGCGCCTCCTCGGTCTGGCTACACCTTC. It yields the protein CASSLGAPPRSGYTF. The V and J genes are TRBV7-9 and TRBJ1-2; D not certain. The CDR3 contains 15 residues. The ends were cut back, 1 base at V and 7 bases at J, with 16 bases in the middle. In germline, CDR1 is SEHNR, CDR2 FQNEAQ (reference sequence).

A word on this clonotype: A much larger clone differs by one base, so this may be a read error. The V and J genes are TRBV7-2 and TRBJ2-3; possible D gene TRBD1, 7 bases. The CDR3 runs to 16 residues. V lost 3 bases to trimming and J lost 0 bases, with 13 bases between them. Germline V lookup: CDR1 SGHTA, CDR2 FQGNSA. The DNA of the CDR3 is TGTGCCAGCAGCTTCAGGGGGGATAGAAGCACAGATACGCAGTATTTT. Encoded protein: CASSFRGDRSTDTQYF.

The chain carries TRBV29-1 and TRBJ2-1; a possible D gene is TRBD2 (5 bases). The CDR3 is made up of 21 amino acids. Looked up from germline, CDR1 is SQVTM and CDR2 is ANQGSEA. V was shortened by 0 bases and J by 0 bases, with 27 bases between the two germline ends. CDR3 sequence reads: CSVEDTLDWAGKLSSYNEQFF. CDR3 nucleotides: TGCAGCGTTGAAGATACTCTGGACTGGGCGGGCAAGTTGAGCTCCTACAATGAGCAGTTCTTC.

About this clonotype: This may stem from a read error, because a much larger clone lies one nucleotide away. This chain joins TRBV7-2 and TRBJ2-7; no clear D. Trimming stripped 1 base from V and 5 bases from J, with 6 bases between. This CDR3 is built from 12 residues. The V gene's germline CDR1 is SGHTA and CDR2 FQGNSA. Written as DNA, the CDR3 is TGTACCAGCAGCTTAGATCCGGACGAGCAGTACTTC. Translated, it gives CTSSLDPDEQYF.

The CDR3 loop reads CATSLTSGGDIQYF. CDR3 in DNA: TGTGCCACCAGTCTAACTAGCGGGGGAGACATTCAGTACTTC. This sequence joins TRBV15 and TRBJ2-4; 11 bases map to TRBD2. This CDR3 is 14 amino acids long. In germline, CDR1 is LNHNV, CDR2 YYDKDF (reference sequence). V was clipped by 6 bases and J by 8 bases; unmatched bases: 6.

The chain joins TRBV27 to TRBJ1-1, with TRBD1 matching 7 bases. V was pared by 10 bases and J by 1 base, with 9 bases of the junction left unmatched. Germline V lookup: CDR1 MNHEY, CDR2 SMNVEV (reference sequence). This CDR3 has 14 amino acids. DNA of the CDR3: TGTGCCACCAGCCGGGGACAGACGAACACTGAAGCTTTCTTT. This sequence encodes CATSRGQTNTEAFF.

This clonotype has just a few counts. The genes are TRBV5-5 and TRBJ2-1; 7 nucleotides line up with TRBD2. V lost 0 bases, J lost 8 bases, and 8 bases stayed unmatched. The CDR3 loop spans 15 amino acids. The germline V gene has CDR1 SGHKS and CDR2 YYEKEE (reference sequence). Here the CDR3 reads CASSLGPGTNYEQFF. CDR3 sequence (DNA): TGTGCCAGCAGCTTGGGTCCCGGGACTAATTATGAGCAGTTCTTC.

This chain connects TRBV4-3 to TRBJ2-2; 8 bases map to TRBD2. CDR1 LGHNA and CDR2 YSLEER come from the germline V gene. The V gene end was trimmed by 1 base and the J gene end by 9 bases; junction bases not matched to a gene: 13. The CDR3 consists of 17 residues. The CDR3 nucleotides read TGCGCCAGCAGCCAAGTGGCGGGGGGCTGGGTAGTCCGGGAGCTGTTTTTT. This codes for CASSQVAGGWVVRELFF.

The chain is built from TRBV4-3 and TRBJ2-2, with unresolved D. The V end lost 0 bases, the J end lost 2 bases, and 13 bases lay between the germline ends. The CDR3 contains 17 residues. The germline V gene encodes CDR1 LGHNA and CDR2 YSLEER. The CDR3 region has the DNA TGCGCCAGCAGCCAAGATATGGCCGGTTTAAACACCGGGGAGCTGTTTTTT. Translating it yields CASSQDMAGLNTGELFF.

This clonotype was detected a few times. The CDR3 nucleotides read TGTGCCAGCAGTCCGGACTTCAGGGGGACCGGGGAGCTGTTTTTT. It codes for CASSPDFRGTGELFF. The chain joins TRBV28 to TRBJ2-2; 7 nucleotides align to TRBD1. This CDR3 comprises 15 residues. CDR1 MDHEN and CDR2 SYDVKM come from the germline V gene. V was clipped by 5 bases and J by 5 bases; unmatched bases: 8. Full variable domain (remainder filled in from reference TRBV28 and TRBJ2-2): DVKVTQSSRYLVKRTGEKVFLECVQDMDHENMFWYRQDPGLGLRLIYFSYDVKMKEKGDIPEGYSVSREKKERFSLILESASTNQTSMYLCASSPDFRGTGELFFGEGSRLTVL.

The rearrangement uses TRBV28 and TRBJ1-6; D possibly corresponds to TRBD1 (5 bases). The V and J ends lost 5 bases and 6 bases respectively, with 14 bases between them. This CDR3 has 15 amino acids. CDR1 is MDHEN and CDR2 is SYDVKM in the germline V gene. CDR3 protein: CASSPYQGTNSPLHF. Here the CDR3 DNA reads TGTGCCAGCAGTCCCTATCAGGGCACTAATTCACCCCTCCACTTT.

This clonotype appeared a few times. The chain couples TRBV19 to TRBJ1-1; D remains unclear. V shed 3 bases and J shed 3 bases, with 8 bases lying between them. In germline, CDR1 is LNHDA, CDR2 SQIVND (reference sequence). The CDR3 totals 13 residues. The CDR3 DNA is TGTGCCAGTAGTATTGCGGGTTACACTGAAGCTTTCTTT. Encoded protein: CASSIAGYTEAFF.

The chain carries TRBV28 and TRBJ1-5; tentatively, D is TRBD1 (5 bases). Between the trimmed V and J ends, which lost 6 bases and 4 bases, there was a span of 16 bases. The CDR3 spans 15 residues. Germline-derived CDR1 and CDR2 are MDHEN and SYDVKM. CDR3 amino acids: CASSLNGAVNQPQHF. The CDR3 DNA is TGTGCCAGCAGCCTAAACGGGGCAGTAAATCAGCCCCAGCATTTT.

Sample share makes this clonotype medium-sized. This chain uses TRBV27 with TRBJ2-1; D not certain. The V gene lost 2 bases and the J gene lost 8 bases, with 19 bases spanning the gap. Germline values: CDR1 MNHEY, CDR2 SMNVEV (reference sequence). CDR3 length: 16 residues. CDR3 loop: CASSLNRIPGVDEQFF. CDR3 bases: TGTGCCAGCAGTTTAAATCGGATCCCCGGCGTGGATGAGCAGTTCTTC.

The chain has TRBV7-8 and TRBJ2-7; 8 bases map to TRBD1. This CDR3 is 14 amino acids long. V shed 5 bases, J shed 4 bases, and the junction held 7 bases outside the gene matches. Per the germline V gene, CDR1 is SGHVS and CDR2 is FQNEAQ. The CDR3 nucleotides are TGTGCCAGCAGCGCCCGACAGGGGCAGTACGAGCAGTACGTC. Amino acids: CASSARQGQYEQYV.

The chain is built from TRBV27 and TRBJ2-1; D might be TRBD2 (6 bases). Germline V gene sequence: CDR1 MNHEY, CDR2 SMNVEV (reference sequence). The CDR3 consists of 13 residues. V lost 6 bases and J 9 bases, leaving 15 bases between the germline ends. The CDR3, as DNA: TGTGCCAGCAGACCTTTTGGGCGGGGTGAGCAGTTCTTC. Its protein is CASRPFGRGEQFF.

This clonotype was counted only a few times. V gene TRBV14 combines with J gene TRBJ1-2; no definite D call. CDR1 and CDR2 from the germline V gene are SGHDN and FVKESK. The V end was cut by 1 base, the J end by 8 bases, with 11 bases between. CDR3 length: 13 amino acids. CDR3 DNA: TGTGCCAGCAGCCAAGTACGGGGTTACGGCTACACCTTC. Translated, it gives CASSQVRGYGYTF.

The rearrangement joins TRBV4-2 to TRBJ1-6; no firm D call. Germline V CDR1 and CDR2: LGHNA, YNFKEQ. The CDR3 totals 16 residues. The ends were cut back, 2 bases at V and 7 bases at J, with 15 bases in the middle. The CDR3 sequence: CASSQKDGLGNSPLHF. The CDR3 coding sequence is TGTGCCAGCAGCCAAAAGGACGGTTTGGGGAATTCACCCCTCCACTTT.

This clonotype has just a few counts. The rearrangement links TRBV20-1 to TRBJ2-5; D remains unclear. Deletions cut 0 bases from V and 2 bases from J, with 10 bases between. The CDR3 length is 14 residues. Germline V gene data show CDR1 as DFQATT and CDR2 as SNEGSKA (reference sequence). CDR3 region: CSARERYAQETQYF. The CDR3 DNA follows: TGCAGTGCTAGAGAGAGATACGCACAAGAGACCCAGTACTTC.

The rearrangement uses TRBV4-2 and TRBJ2-4; D assignment may be TRBD1 or TRBD2 (5 bases each). The CDR3 loop spans 19 amino acids. Between the trimmed V and J ends, which lost 4 bases and 1 base, there was a span of 23 bases. Germline V CDR1 and CDR2: LGHNA, YNFKEQ. CDR3 residues: CASSPLNLARGEAKNIQYF. DNA of the CDR3: TGTGCCAGCAGCCCATTAAACCTGGCACGGGGCGAGGCCAAAAACATTCAGTACTTC.

This clonotype appeared a few times. The V and J genes are TRBV5-5 and TRBJ2-2; no definite D call. CDR1 is SGHKS and CDR2 is YYEKEE in the germline V gene (reference sequence). V was shortened by 6 bases and J by 4 bases, with 7 bases between the two germline ends. The CDR3 has 12 residues. The CDR3 loop reads CASTWATGELFF. The CDR3 region has the DNA TGTGCCAGCACCTGGGCCACCGGGGAGCTGTTTTTT. The full variable domain, completed using reference TRBV5-5 and TRBJ2-2, is DAGVTQSPTHLIKTRGQQVTLRCSPISGHKSVSWYQQVLGQGPQFIFQYYEKEERGRGNFPDRFSARQFPNYSSELNVNALLLGDSALYLCASTWATGELFFGEGSRLTVL.

This clonotype was found many times. J is TRBJ2-5 and V is TRBV7-8; D uncertain. Germline CDR1 is SGHVS and CDR2 is FQNEAQ. V lost 4 bases and J lost 1, with 10 bases in between. This CDR3 contains 14 residues. The CDR3 coding sequence is TGTGCCAGCAGCTCAAGACGCGGCCAAGAGACCCAGTACTTC. Translation: CASSSRRGQETQYF.

This clonotype appeared a few times. This chain joins TRBV11-2 and TRBJ1-3, with 9 bases fitting TRBD1. Per the germline V gene, CDR1 is SGHAT and CDR2 is FQNNGV. The CDR3 totals 15 residues. The V and J ends lost 5 bases and 2 bases, in that order; junction bases with no gene match: 4. This chain's CDR3 is CASSPGTGPGNTIYF. The CDR3 DNA follows: TGTGCCAGCAGCCCAGGGACAGGGCCTGGAAACACCATATATTTT.

Concerning this clonotype: A much more abundant neighbour one base away suggests this may be a read error. The rearrangement uses TRBV7-6 and TRBJ1-5, with unresolved D. This CDR3 has 15 residues. Germline V lookup: CDR1 SGHVS, CDR2 FNYEAQ. V was cut by 3 bases and J by 5 bases, with 14 bases left in between. CDR3 DNA: TGTGCCAGCAGCTTCATACAGTGGAGGGATCAGCCCCAGCATTTT. As protein: CASSFIQWRDQPQHF.

The V call is TRBV2, the J call TRBJ1-1, with D perhaps matching TRBD1 (5 bases). The CDR3 loop spans 10 amino acids. The germline gives CDR1 SNHLY, CDR2 FYNNEI. CDR3 nucleotide sequence: TGTGGCCAGAGGGGAACTGAAGCTTTCTTT. Translation: CGQRGTEAFF.

A few counts support this clonotype. The V gene is TRBV27, the J gene TRBJ2-5; TRBD1 matches 7 bases. With V trimmed by 6 bases and J by 1 base, 5 bases remained unmatched. The CDR3 loop spans 14 amino acids. Germline CDR1 reads MNHEY; CDR2 reads SMNVEV (reference sequence). The DNA of the CDR3 is TGTGCCAGCAGCAGAGGACAGGCCCAAGAGACCCAGTACTTC. Translated: CASSRGQAQETQYF.

The chain links TRBV4-1 to TRBJ2-6, with D maybe TRBD2 (6 bases). This CDR3 comprises 15 residues. Trimming removed 3 bases from V and 6 bases from J, with 12 bases in between. Germline V gene sequence: CDR1 MGHRA, CDR2 YSYEKL. CDR3 amino acids: CASSQEGSTANVLTF. In DNA form, the CDR3 reads TGCGCCAGCAGCCAGGAGGGGTCCACGGCCAACGTCCTGACTTTC.